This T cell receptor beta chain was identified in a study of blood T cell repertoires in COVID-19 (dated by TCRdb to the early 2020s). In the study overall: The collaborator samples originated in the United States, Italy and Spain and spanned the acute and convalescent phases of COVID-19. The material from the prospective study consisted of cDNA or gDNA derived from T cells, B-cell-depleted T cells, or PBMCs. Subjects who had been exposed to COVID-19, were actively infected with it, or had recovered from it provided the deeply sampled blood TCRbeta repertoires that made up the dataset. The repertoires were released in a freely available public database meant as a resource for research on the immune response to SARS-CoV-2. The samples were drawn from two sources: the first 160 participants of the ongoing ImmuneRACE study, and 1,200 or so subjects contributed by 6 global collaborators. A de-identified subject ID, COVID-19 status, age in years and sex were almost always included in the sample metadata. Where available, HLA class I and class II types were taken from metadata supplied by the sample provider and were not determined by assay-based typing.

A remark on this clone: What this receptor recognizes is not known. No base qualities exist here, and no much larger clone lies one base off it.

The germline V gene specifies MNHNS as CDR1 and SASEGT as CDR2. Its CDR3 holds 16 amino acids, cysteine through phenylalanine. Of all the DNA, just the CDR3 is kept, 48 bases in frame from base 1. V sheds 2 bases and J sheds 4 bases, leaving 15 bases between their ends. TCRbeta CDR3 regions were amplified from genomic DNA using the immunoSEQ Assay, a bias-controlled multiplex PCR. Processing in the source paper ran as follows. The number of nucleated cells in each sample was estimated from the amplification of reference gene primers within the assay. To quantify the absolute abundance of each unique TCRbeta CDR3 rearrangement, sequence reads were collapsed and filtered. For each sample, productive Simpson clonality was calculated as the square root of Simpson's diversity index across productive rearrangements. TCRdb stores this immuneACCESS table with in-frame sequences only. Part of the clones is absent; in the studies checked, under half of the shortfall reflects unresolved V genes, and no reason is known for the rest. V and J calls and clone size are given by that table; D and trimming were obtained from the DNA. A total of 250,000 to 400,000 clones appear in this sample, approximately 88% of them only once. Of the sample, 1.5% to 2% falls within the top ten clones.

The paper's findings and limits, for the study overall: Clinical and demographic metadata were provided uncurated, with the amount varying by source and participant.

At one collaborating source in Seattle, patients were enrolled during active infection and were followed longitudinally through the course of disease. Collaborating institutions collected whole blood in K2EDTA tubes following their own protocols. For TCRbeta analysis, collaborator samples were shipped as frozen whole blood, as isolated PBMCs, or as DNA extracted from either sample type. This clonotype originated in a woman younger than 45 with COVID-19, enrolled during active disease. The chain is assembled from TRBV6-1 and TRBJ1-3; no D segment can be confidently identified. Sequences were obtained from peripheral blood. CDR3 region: CASSEIGQILGNTIYF. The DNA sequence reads TGTGCCAGCAGTGAAATCGGTCAAATCCTAGGAAACACCATATATTTT.